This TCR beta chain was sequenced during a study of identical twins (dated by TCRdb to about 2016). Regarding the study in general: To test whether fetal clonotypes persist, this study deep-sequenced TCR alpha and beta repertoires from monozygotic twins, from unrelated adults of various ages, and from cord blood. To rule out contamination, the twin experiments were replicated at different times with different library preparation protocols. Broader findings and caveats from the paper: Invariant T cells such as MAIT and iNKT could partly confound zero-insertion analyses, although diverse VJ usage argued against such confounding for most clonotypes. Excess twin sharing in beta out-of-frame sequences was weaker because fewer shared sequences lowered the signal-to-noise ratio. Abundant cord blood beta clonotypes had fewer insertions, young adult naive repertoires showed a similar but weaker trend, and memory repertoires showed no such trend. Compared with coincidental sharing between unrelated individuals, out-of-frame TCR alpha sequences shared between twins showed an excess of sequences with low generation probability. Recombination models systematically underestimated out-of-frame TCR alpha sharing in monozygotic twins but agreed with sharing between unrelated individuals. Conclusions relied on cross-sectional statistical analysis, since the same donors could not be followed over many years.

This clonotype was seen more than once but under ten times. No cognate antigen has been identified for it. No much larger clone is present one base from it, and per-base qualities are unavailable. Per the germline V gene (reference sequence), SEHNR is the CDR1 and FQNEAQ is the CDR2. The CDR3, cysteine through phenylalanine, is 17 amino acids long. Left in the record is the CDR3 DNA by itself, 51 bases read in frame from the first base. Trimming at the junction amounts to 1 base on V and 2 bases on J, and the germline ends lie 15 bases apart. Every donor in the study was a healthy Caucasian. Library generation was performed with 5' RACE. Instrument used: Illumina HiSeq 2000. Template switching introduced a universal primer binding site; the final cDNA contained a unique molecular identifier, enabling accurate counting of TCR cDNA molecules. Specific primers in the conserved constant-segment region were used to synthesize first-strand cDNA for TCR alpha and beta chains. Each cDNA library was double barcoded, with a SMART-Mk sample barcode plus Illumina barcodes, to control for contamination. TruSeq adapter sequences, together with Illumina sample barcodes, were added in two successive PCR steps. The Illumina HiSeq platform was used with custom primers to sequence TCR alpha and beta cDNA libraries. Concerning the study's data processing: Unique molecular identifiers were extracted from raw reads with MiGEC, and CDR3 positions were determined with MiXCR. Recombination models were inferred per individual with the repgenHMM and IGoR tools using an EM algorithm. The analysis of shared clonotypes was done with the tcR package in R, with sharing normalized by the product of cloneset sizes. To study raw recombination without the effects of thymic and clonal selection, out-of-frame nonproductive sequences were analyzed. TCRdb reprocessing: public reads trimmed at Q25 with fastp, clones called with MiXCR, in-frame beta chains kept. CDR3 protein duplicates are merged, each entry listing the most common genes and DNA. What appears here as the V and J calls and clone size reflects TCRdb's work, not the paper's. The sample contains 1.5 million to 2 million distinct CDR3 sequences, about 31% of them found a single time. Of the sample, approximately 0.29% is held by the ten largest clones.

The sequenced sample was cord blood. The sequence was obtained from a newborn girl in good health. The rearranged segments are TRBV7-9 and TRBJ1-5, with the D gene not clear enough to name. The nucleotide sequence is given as TGTGCCAGCAGCTTAGGGGTGTTGAGGGAGGGCAATCAGCCCCAGCATTTT. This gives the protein CASSLGVLREGNQPQHF.